The clone carrying this TCR beta chain occurred a few times. Under the authors' procedure: Amplification of reference gene primers was used by the study to estimate nucleated cell counts. Generated by immunoSEQ multiplex PCR, the TCRdb table keeps only in-frame clones and is missing some. V, J and clone size were drawn from that table, and D and trimming were deduced from the DNA. The top ten hold 15% to 20% of the sample, which has about 190,000 clones, 80% to 90% seen once. The data belong to a study of blood T cell repertoires in COVID-19. For the study at large: Samples representing acute and convalescent COVID-19 were sourced from the United States, Italy and Spain.

The CDR3 covers 14 residues. V dropped 2 bases and J dropped 0 bases, with 5 bases sitting between them. The germline V gene encodes CDR1 LNHNV and CDR2 YYDKDF (reference sequence). This chain links TRBV15 with TRBJ1-3; D not resolved. This TCR was recovered from a human donor in a cohort sampled during active COVID-19. Sequences were obtained from peripheral blood. CDR3 region: CATSRHPSGNTIYF. The CDR3 nucleotides are TGTGCCACCAGCAGACATCCCTCTGGAAACACCATATATTTT.